These 22 T cell receptor beta chains originate from one sample sequenced in a study of Graves' ophthalmopathy and Graves' hyperthyroidism. RNA transcripts were the template, and TCR beta CDR3 regions were amplified from them. An opening RT-PCR round employed HTBI primers and preceded a second-round multiplex PCR. TCRdb processed the multiplex PCR reads anew with MiXCR; each CDR3 protein has one entry. The sample records over a million distinct CDR3 sequences, about two fifths being singletons. Sequenced sample: peripheral blood or thyroid tissue (not recorded which). These receptors were collected from an adult man with Graves' hyperthyroidism.

The chain joins TRBV9 to TRBJ1-1; D gene ambiguous. The CDR3 consists of 14 residues. The V and J ends lost 0 bases and 6 bases respectively, with 12 bases between them. Germline lookup yields CDR1 SGDLS and CDR2 YYNGEE. The CDR3 DNA follows: TGTGCCAGCAGCGTAGGAGCGGGGAAGTCTGAAGCTTTCTTT. It specifies CASSVGAGKSEAFF.

The genes are TRBV6-5 and TRBJ1-2; 9 nucleotides line up with TRBD1. Germline trimming cut 6 bases from V and 2 bases from J; bases unmatched to any gene: 16. The length of the CDR3 is 18 residues. Per germline, CDR1 MNHEY and CDR2 SVGAGI. CDR3: CASRGALPGGQGNYGYTF. CDR3 bases: TGTGCCAGCAGGGGGGCCCTACCGGGGGGACAGGGCAACTATGGCTACACCTTC.

At least ten counts were recorded for this clonotype. The gene calls are TRBV7-2 and TRBJ2-5; 7 bases agree with TRBD1. The CDR3 is 16 amino acids. Germline CDR1 reads SGHTA; CDR2 reads FQGNSA. Unmatched junction bases numbered 10, after V lost 2 bases and J lost 4 bases. The chain's CDR3 is CASSLQGRGIAETQYF. For the CDR3, the DNA is TGTGCCAGCAGCTTACAAGGCAGGGGGATAGCAGAGACCCAGTACTTC.

This sequence joins TRBV2 and TRBJ2-7, with D perhaps TRBD1 (6 bases). Germline V gene lookup returns CDR1 SNHLY and CDR2 FYNNEI. V shed 6 bases and J shed 6 bases, with 18 bases lying between them. The CDR3 has 14 residues. The CDR3 sequence is CASRFRGSRAEQYF. CDR3 DNA sequence: TGTGCCAGCAGGTTTAGGGGGAGTCGTGCCGAGCAGTACTTC.

As to this clonotype: One end of the junction does not line up with germline, which may come from a read error. The genes are TRBV14 and TRBJ2-7; 8 bases are a match to TRBD2. There are 16 residues in the CDR3. Germline V gene sequence: CDR1 SGHDN, CDR2 FVKESK. The CDR3 protein is CASSQEGRGGFYEQYF. The CDR3 bases are TGCGCCAGCAGCCAAGAAGGCCGGGGGGGCTTCTACGAGCAGTACTTC.

The CDR3 sequence: CASSNRDRYNSPLHF. In nucleotides, the CDR3 is TGTGCCAGCAGTAACCGGGACAGGTATAATTCACCCCTCCACTTT. The V gene is TRBV12-3 or TRBV12-4, the J gene TRBJ1-6; 8 bases match TRBD1. The junction had 4 bases not matched to a gene; V was cut back by 5 bases and J by 4 bases. This CDR3 has 15 amino acids.

The chain couples TRBV20-1 to TRBJ1-4; the D is unclear. Germline V gives CDR1 DFQATT, CDR2 SNEGSKA (reference sequence). V gave up 4 bases and J gave up 4 bases, with 13 bases separating them. This CDR3 comprises 14 residues. CDR3 in DNA: TGCAGTGCTACCACGGGAGTTGGTAATGAAAAACTGTTTTTT. The encoded protein is CSATTGVGNEKLFF.

This clonotype was seen at least ten times. J is TRBJ1-2 and V is TRBV20-1, with D tentatively TRBD1 (6 bases). The V end lost 3 bases, the J end lost 4 bases, and 12 bases lay between the germline ends. CDR3 length: 13 amino acids. Germline V gene sequence: CDR1 DFQATT, CDR2 SNEGSKA (reference sequence). In nucleotides, the CDR3 is TGCAGTGCTAGGGGGGGGCGTTTCTATGGCTACACCTTC. Amino acid sequence: CSARGGRFYGYTF.

As to this clonotype: Likely a read error: the CDR3 ends without its conserved phenylalanine or tryptophan. The DNA is left out, because the CDR3 cannot be placed on it with certainty; the CDR3 is given as TCRdb lists it. This chain links TRBV29-1 with TRBJ1-2. Germline CDR1 reads SQVTM; CDR2 reads ANQGSEA. The CDR3 region is 10 residues in length, termini included. The chain's CDR3 is CGVESGLSSY.

There are a few counts of this clonotype. The chain uses TRBV15 and TRBJ2-7; either TRBD1 or TRBD2 may supply D (6 bases each). The V gene lost 1 base and the J gene lost 12 bases, with 13 bases spanning the gap. This CDR3 has 12 amino acids. Per the germline V gene, CDR1 is LNHNV and CDR2 is YYDKDF (reference sequence). The CDR3 DNA follows: TGTGCCACCAGCAGAGGGGGGGCAGATCTGTACTTC. Its translation: CATSRGGADLYF. The whole variable domain, remainder taken from reference TRBV15 and TRBJ2-7, is DAMVIQNPRYQVTQFGKPVTLSCSQTLNHNVMYWYQQKSSQAPKLLFHYYDKDFNNEADTPDNFQSRRPNTSFCFLDIRSPGLGDTAMYLCATSRGGADLYFGPGTRLTVT.

This clonotype has a handful of counts. The chain employs TRBV5-1 and TRBJ2-7; D not certain. The CDR3 covers 15 residues. Germline CDR1 and CDR2: SGHRS and YFSETQ. V gave up 0 bases and J gave up 1 base, with 11 bases separating them. This CDR3 reads CASSLGSLVSYEQYF. CDR3 bases: TGCGCCAGCAGCTTGGGCAGTTTAGTATCCTACGAGCAGTACTTC. Complete variable domain (other parts from reference TRBV5-1 and TRBJ2-7): KAGVTQTPRYLIKTRGQQVTLSCSPISGHRSVSWYQQTPGQGLQFLFEYFSETQRNKGNFPGRFSGRQFSNSRSEMNVSTLELGDSALYLCASSLGSLVSYEQYFGPGTRLTVT.

The table lists this clonotype with many counts. The chain carries TRBV19 and TRBJ1-1; 8 positions match TRBD1. V lost 0 bases to trimming and J lost 6 bases; unmatched junction nucleotides: 0. Germline V lookup: CDR1 LNHDA, CDR2 SQIVND (reference sequence). The CDR3 spans 13 residues. The CDR3 DNA follows: TGTGCCAGTAGTATAGAGGACAGGGCTGAAGCTTTCTTT. The encoded protein is CASSIEDRAEAFF. Full variable domain (outside the CDR3, taken from reference TRBV19 and TRBJ1-1): DGGITQSPKYLFRKEGQNVTLSCEQNLNHDAMYWYRQDPGQGLRLIYYSQIVNDFQKGDIAEGYSVSREKKESFPLTVTSAQKNPTAFYLCASSIEDRAEAFFGQGTRLTVV.

Only one count was recorded for this clonotype. Since a much larger clone is just one base distant, this may be a read error. This chain's CDR3 is CASSLGWNGNSPLHF. Written as DNA, the CDR3 is TGTGCCAGCAGCTTGGGGTGGAACGGAAATTCACCCCTCCACTTT. The chain carries TRBV5-4 and TRBJ1-6; D unresolved. The CDR3 extends over 15 amino acids. CDR1 SGHNT and CDR2 YYREEE come from the germline V gene (reference sequence). Trimming stripped 0 bases from V and 7 bases from J, with 11 bases between.

The table lists this clonotype with many counts. V usage is TRBV9 and J usage is TRBJ1-6; D might be TRBD1 (5 bases). This CDR3 is 15 amino acids long. Trimming removed 0 bases from V and 7 bases from J, with 11 bases in between. Germline V gene sequence: CDR1 SGDLS, CDR2 YYNGEE. The CDR3 nucleotides read TGTGCCAGCAGCGTAGGGCAGGGCCTAAATTCACCCCTCCACTTT. This gives the protein CASSVGQGLNSPLHF.

This clonotype has a count of ten or more. The chain recombines TRBV14 with TRBJ2-5; 7 bases match TRBD1. With V trimmed by 2 bases and J by 1 base, 10 bases remained unmatched. This CDR3 has 17 amino acids. From germline, CDR1 is SGHDN and CDR2 FVKESK. The CDR3 loop is CASSQHHPGQFQETQYF. The CDR3 nucleotides are TGTGCCAGCAGCCAACACCACCCGGGACAGTTCCAAGAGACCCAGTACTTC.

Remarks on this clonotype: A much larger clonotype is one base distant, so this may be a read error. It is likely a read error, because the conserved phenylalanine at the end of the CDR3 is missing. The DNA is left out, because the CDR3 cannot be placed on it with certainty; the CDR3 is given as TCRdb lists it. The gene calls are TRBV7-2 and TRBJ2-5; the table's D call TRBD2 went unverified against the DNA. Germline CDR1 and CDR2: SGHTA and FQGNSA. The CDR3 region is 13 residues in length, termini included. The CDR3 loop is CASSFGVRVAGVL.

The chain carries TRBV5-1 and TRBJ2-2; 8 bases are shared with TRBD1. The CDR3 has 16 amino acids. From germline, CDR1 is SGHRS and CDR2 YFSETQ. Unmatched junction bases numbered 9, after V lost 4 bases and J lost 4 bases. The CDR3 nucleotides are TGCGCCAGCAGCGAGAGACAGGGGCGTAGCACCGGGGAGCTGTTTTTT. Amino acid sequence: CASSERQGRSTGELFF.

Notes on this clonotype: A read error may produce the germline difference seen at one junction end. The gene calls are TRBV2 and TRBJ2-7, with 13 bases aligning to TRBD2. The CDR3 has 16 amino acids. Germline assignment: CDR1 SNHLY and CDR2 FYNNEI. The CDR3 sequence is CASSSPGTSGKYEQNF. In nucleotides, the CDR3 is TGTGCCAGCAGTTCACCGGGGACTAGCGGGAAGTACGAGCAGAACTTC.

The rearrangement links TRBV4-1 to TRBJ2-7, with D possibly called TRBD1 or TRBD2 (5 bases each). The V gene lost 2 bases and the J gene lost 3 bases, with 11 bases spanning the gap. This CDR3 comprises 14 residues. The V gene's germline CDR1 is MGHRA and CDR2 YSYEKL. CDR3 region: CASSQWDGDYEQYF. As DNA, the CDR3 is TGCGCCAGCAGCCAATGGGACGGAGACTACGAGCAGTACTTC.

In regard to this clonotype: This CDR3 fails to terminate in the conserved phenylalanine or tryptophan, so it likely reflects a read error. The DNA is omitted, as the CDR3 cannot be located on it reliably, and the CDR3 follows TCRdb's listing. The chain joins TRBV2 to TRBJ2-5; whether TRBD2, the table's D call, matches the DNA was not checked. The CDR3 extends over 8 residues, inclusive of both ends. Germline V gene data show CDR1 as SNHLY and CDR2 as FYNNEI. The CDR3 here is CASSGPTS.

V and J are TRBV27 and TRBJ2-7, with D possibly TRBD1 on 6 matching bases. The germline gives CDR1 MNHEY, CDR2 SMNVEV (reference sequence). Deletions cut 0 bases from V and 2 bases from J, with 11 bases between. This CDR3 spans 15 amino acids. CDR3 in amino acids: CASSLSLDSTYEQYF. The CDR3 region has the DNA TGTGCCAGCAGTTTATCCTTGGACAGTACCTACGAGCAGTACTTC.

The CDR3 bases are TGTGCCAGCAGCGCCCGACAGGGGCGGGGGGAGCTGTTTTTT. It translates to CASSARQGRGELFF. The rearrangement joins TRBV7-2 to TRBJ2-2; 8 nucleotides align to TRBD1. The CDR3 consists of 14 residues. With 5 bases clipped from V and 8 bases from J, the junction kept 7 bases outside the gene matches. Germline-derived CDR1 and CDR2 are SGHTA and FQGNSA.